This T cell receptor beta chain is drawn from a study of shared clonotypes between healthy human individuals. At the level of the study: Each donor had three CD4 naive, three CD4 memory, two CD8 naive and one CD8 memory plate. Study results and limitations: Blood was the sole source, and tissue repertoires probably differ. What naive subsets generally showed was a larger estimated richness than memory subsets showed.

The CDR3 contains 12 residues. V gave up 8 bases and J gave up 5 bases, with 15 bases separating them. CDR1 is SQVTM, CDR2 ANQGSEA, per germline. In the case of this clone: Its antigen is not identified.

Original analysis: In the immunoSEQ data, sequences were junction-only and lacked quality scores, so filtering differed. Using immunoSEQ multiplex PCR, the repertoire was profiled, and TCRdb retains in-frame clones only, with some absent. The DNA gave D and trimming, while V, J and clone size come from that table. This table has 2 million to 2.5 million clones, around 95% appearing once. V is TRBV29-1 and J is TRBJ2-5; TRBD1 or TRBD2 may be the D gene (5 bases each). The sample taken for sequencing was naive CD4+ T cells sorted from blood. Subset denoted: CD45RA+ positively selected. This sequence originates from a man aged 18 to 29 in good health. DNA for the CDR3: TGCAGCTCCCGGGACCTAGGGGAGACCCAGTACTTC. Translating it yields CSSRDLGETQYF.